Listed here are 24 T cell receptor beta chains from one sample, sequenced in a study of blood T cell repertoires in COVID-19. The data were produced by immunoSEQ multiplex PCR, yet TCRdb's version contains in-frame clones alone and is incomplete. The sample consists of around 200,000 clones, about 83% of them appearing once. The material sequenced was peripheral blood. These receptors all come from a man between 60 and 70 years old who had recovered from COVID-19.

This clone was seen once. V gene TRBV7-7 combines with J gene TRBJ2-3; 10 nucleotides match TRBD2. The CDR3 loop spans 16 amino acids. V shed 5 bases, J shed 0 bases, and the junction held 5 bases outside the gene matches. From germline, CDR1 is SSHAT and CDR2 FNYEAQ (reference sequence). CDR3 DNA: TGTGCCAGCAGCCAATCGACTAGCGGGAGCACAGATACGCAGTATTTT. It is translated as CASSQSTSGSTDTQYF.

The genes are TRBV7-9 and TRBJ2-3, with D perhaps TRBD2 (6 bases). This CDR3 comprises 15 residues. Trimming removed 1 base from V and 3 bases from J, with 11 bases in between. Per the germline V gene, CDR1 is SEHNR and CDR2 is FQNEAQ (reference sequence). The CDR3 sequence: CASSLVSGMTDTQYF. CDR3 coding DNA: TGTGCCAGCAGCTTAGTTAGCGGAATGACAGATACGCAGTATTTT.

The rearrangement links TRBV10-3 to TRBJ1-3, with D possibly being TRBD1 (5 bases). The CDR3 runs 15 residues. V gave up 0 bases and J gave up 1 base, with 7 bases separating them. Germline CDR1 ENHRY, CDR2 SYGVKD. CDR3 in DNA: TGTGCCATCAGTGAGTCAGGGGAATCTGGAAACACCATATATTTT. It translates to CAISESGESGNTIYF.

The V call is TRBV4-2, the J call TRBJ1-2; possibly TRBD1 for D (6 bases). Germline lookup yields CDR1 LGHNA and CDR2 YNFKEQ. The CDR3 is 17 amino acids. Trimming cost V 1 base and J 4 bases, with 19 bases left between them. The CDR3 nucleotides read TGTGCCAGCAGCCAAGTAAAAGGGGGGGGCGCTATCTATGGCTACACCTTC. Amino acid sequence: CASSQVKGGGAIYGYTF.

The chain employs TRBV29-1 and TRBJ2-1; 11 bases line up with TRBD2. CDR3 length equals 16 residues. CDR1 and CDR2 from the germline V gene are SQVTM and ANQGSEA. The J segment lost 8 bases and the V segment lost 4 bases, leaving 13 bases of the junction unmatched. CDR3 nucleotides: TGCAGCGTTGCTGTCCCCCTAGCGGGGGGTACGGATGAGCAGTTCTTC. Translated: CSVAVPLAGGTDEQFF.

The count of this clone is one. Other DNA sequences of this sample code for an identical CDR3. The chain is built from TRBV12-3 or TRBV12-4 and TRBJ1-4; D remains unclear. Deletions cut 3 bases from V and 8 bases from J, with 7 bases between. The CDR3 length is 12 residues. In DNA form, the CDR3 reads TGTGCCAGCAGTTTTACGGGGGAAAAACTGTTTTTT. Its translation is CASSFTGEKLFF.

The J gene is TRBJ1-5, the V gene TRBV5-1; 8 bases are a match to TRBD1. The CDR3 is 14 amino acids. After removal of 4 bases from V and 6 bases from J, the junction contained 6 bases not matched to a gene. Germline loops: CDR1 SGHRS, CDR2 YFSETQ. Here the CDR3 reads CASSAGQGSQPQHF. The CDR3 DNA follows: TGCGCCAGCAGCGCCGGACAGGGTAGTCAGCCCCAGCATTTT.

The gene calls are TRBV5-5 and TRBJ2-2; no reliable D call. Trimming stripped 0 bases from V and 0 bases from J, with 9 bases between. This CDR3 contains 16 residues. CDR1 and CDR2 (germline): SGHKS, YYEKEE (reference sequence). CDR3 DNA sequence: TGTGCCAGCAGCTTGGGAACCTACGCGAACACCGGGGAGCTGTTTTTT. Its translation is CASSLGTYANTGELFF.

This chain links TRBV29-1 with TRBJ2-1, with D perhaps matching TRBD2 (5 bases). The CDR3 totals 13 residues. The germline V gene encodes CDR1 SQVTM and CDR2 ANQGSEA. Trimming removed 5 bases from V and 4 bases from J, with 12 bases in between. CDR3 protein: CSVSEDLYNEQFF. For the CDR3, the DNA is TGCAGCGTTTCGGAGGACTTGTACAATGAGCAGTTCTTC.

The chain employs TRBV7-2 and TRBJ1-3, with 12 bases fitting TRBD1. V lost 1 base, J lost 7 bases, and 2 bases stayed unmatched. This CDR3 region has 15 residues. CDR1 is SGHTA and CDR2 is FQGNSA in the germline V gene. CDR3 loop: CASSLVGTGGNTIYF. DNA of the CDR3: TGTGCCAGCAGCTTAGTCGGGACAGGGGGCAACACCATATATTTT.

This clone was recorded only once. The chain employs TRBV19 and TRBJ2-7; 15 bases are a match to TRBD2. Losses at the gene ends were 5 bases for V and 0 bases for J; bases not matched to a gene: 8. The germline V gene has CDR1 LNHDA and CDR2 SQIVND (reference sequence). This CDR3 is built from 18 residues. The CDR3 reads CASSSGLAGGAYSYEQYF. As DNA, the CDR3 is TGTGCCAGTAGTTCGGGACTAGCGGGGGGTGCCTACTCCTACGAGCAGTACTTC.

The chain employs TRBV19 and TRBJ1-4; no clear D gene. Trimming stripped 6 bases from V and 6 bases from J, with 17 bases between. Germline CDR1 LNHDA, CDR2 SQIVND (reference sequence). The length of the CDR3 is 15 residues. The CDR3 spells CASRHPSGGDEKLFF. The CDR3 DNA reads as TGTGCCAGTAGACACCCCTCCGGAGGTGATGAAAAACTGTTTTTT.

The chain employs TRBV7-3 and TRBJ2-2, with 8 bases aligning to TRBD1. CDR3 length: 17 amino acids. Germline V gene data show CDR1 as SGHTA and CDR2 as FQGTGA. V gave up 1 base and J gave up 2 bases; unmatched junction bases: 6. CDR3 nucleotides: TGTGCCAGCAGCTTAAGAGTCGCAGGGGGCAACACCGGGGAGCTGTTTTTT. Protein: CASSLRVAGGNTGELFF.

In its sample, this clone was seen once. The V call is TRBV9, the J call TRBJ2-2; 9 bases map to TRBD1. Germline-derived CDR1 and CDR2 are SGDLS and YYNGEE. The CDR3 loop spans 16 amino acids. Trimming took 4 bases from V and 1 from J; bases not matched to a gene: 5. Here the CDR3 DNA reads TGTGCCAGCAGCCAAACAGGGGGCGGGAACACCGGGGAGCTGTTTTTT. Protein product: CASSQTGGGNTGELFF.

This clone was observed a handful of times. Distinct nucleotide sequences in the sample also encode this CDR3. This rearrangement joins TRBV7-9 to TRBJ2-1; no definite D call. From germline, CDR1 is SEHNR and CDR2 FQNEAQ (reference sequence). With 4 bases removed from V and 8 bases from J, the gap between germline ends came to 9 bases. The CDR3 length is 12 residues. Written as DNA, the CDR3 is TGTGCCAGCAGCTCCGACGGAGATGAGCAGTTCTTC. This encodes CASSSDGDEQFF.

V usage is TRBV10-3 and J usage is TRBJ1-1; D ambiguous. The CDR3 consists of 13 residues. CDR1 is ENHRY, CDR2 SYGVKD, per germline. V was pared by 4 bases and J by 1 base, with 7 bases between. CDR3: CAISVNRNTEAFF. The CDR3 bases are TGTGCCATCAGTGTAAACAGGAACACTGAAGCTTTCTTT.

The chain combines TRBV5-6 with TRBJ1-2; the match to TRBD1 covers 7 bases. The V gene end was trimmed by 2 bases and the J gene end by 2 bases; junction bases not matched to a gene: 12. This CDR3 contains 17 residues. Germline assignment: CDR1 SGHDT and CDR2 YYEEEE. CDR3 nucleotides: TGTGCCAGCAGCTTTAGGAGTGTGAGACAGGGAAACTATGGCTACACCTTC. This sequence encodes CASSFRSVRQGNYGYTF.

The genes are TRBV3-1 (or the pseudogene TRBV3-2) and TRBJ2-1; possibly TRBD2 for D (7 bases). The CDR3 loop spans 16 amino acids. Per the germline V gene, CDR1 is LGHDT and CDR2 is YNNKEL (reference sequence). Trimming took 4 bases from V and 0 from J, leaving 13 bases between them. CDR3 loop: CASSPLRGPSYNEQFF. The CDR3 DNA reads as TGTGCCAGCAGCCCGTTGCGGGGGCCCTCCTACAATGAGCAGTTCTTC.

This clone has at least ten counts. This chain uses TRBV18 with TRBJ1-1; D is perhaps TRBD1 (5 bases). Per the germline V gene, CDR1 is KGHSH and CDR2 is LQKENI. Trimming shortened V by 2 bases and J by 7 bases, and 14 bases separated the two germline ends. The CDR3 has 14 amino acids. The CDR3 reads CASSPLVREGEAFF. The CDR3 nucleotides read TGTGCCAGCTCACCATTGGTCAGGGAAGGTGAAGCTTTCTTT.

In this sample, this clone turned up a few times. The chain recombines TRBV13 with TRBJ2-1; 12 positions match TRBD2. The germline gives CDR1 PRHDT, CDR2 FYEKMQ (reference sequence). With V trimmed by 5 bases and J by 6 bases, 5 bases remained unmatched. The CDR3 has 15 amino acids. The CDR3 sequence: CASSPGTSGRNEQFF. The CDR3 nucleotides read TGTGCCAGCAGCCCGGGGACTAGCGGGCGCAATGAGCAGTTCTTC.

In DNA, the CDR3 is TGTGCCAGCAGTCCCCAAAGCGGACTATACAATGAGCAGTTCTTC. This encodes CASSPQSGLYNEQFF. J is TRBJ2-1 and V is TRBV27; the D gene is possibly TRBD2 (6 bases). The CDR3 has 15 amino acids. V lost 5 bases and J lost 4, with 15 bases in between. CDR1 is MNHEY, CDR2 SMNVEV, per germline (reference sequence).

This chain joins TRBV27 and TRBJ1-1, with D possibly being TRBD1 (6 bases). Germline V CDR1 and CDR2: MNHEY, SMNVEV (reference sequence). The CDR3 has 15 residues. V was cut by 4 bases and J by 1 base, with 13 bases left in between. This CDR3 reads CASSSAGAANTEAFF. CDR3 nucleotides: TGTGCCAGCAGTTCAGCAGGGGCCGCGAACACTGAAGCTTTCTTT.

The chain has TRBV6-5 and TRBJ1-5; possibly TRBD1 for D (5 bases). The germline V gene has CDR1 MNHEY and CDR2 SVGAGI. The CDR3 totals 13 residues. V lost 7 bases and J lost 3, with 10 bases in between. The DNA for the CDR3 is TGTGCCAGCAAAACAGGATTCAATCAGCCCCAGCATTTT. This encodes CASKTGFNQPQHF.

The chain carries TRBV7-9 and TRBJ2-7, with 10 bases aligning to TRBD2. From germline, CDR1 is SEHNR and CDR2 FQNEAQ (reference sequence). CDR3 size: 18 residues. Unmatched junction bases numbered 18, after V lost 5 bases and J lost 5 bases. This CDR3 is CASSARSLQREGHHEQYF. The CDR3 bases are TGTGCCAGCAGCGCTAGATCACTCCAGCGGGAGGGCCACCACGAGCAGTACTTC.